This T cell receptor beta chain was found in a study of T cells expressing NK-cell markers. Study details: Sorted CD3+CD56+NKG2C+, CD3+CD56+NKG2C- and CD3+CD56-NKG2C+ T cells provided the TCR beta repertoires.

TCRdb re-called the 5' RACE reads; one entry per CDR3 protein, DNA not given. The sample's table shows 500,000 to 600,000 distinct CDR3 sequences. Germline V gives CDR1 SQVTM, CDR2 ANQGSEA. The CDR3 sequence is 13 residues long. The sequencing sample was made of blood T cells: a sorted CD56 or NKG2C T cell subset, CD4+ or CD8+ T cells, or bulk PBMC T cells (not recorded which). The chain carries TRBV29-1 and TRBJ2-1; without DNA, the TCRdb call of TRBD2 cannot be checked. This receptor was identified in a young man in good health. The CDR3 here is CSARAGGPEEQFF.